Shown below are 20 T cell receptor beta chains from a single sample sequenced in a study of T-cell memory formation after mild COVID-19. Each CDR3 protein is one row after TCRdb ran MiXCR on the 5' RACE reads. The data hold under 300,000 distinct CDR3 sequences, with 7% to 10% observed a single time. Sequencing was performed on PBMCs or a T cell subset sorted from them (not recorded which). Receptors were obtained from a man between 18 and 29 years old who had mild COVID-19 (a few samples of this study predate the infection). Cell type and time point are not known.

Comment on this clonotype: The germline gene is not matched at one end of the junction; a read error may be the cause. The CDR3 DNA follows: TGCGCCAGCAGCCAAGATGGCGGGGGGGCTCTTATCCTCTTC. This codes for CASSQDGGGALILF. The chain joins TRBV4-1 to TRBJ2-1; 9 nucleotides match TRBD2. Germline V CDR1 and CDR2: MGHRA, YSYEKL. The CDR3 covers 14 residues.

The gene calls are TRBV11-2 and TRBJ2-2; D remains ambiguous. Germline loops: CDR1 SGHAT, CDR2 FQNNGV. The CDR3 runs to 15 residues. Trimming stripped 5 bases from V and 0 bases from J, with 10 bases between. DNA for the CDR3: TGTGCCAGCAGCCGAGGCAGATCGAACACCGGGGAGCTGTTTTTT. Translated, it gives CASSRGRSNTGELFF.

This clonotype was seen a few times. V and J are TRBV27 and TRBJ2-5; D possibly corresponds to TRBD1 (6 bases). Germline loops: CDR1 MNHEY, CDR2 SMNVEV (reference sequence). The length of the CDR3 is 13 residues. Between the trimmed V and J ends, which lost 11 bases and 5 bases, there was a span of 18 bases. The CDR3 nucleotides are TGTGCCGTCAAAACAGGGACCGGTGAGACCCAGTACTTC. Translated, it gives CAVKTGTGETQYF.

This rearrangement joins TRBV29-1 to TRBJ2-1; D remains ambiguous. V lost 6 bases to trimming and J lost 6 bases, with 12 bases between them. Looked up from germline, CDR1 is SQVTM and CDR2 is ANQGSEA. This CDR3 is built from 12 residues. The CDR3 nucleotides are TGCAGCGTGACCAGGTCCGGCAATGAGCAGTTCTTC. It codes for CSVTRSGNEQFF.

A few counts support this clonotype. The genes are TRBV7-9 and TRBJ2-3, with 8 nucleotides matching TRBD2. V lost 3 bases, J lost 3 bases, and 5 bases stayed unmatched. The CDR3 spans 15 residues. CDR1 and CDR2 from the germline V gene are SEHNR and FQNEAQ (reference sequence). CDR3 amino acids: CASSFTSGITDTQYF. The CDR3 DNA reads TGTGCCAGCAGCTTTACTAGCGGTATTACAGATACGCAGTATTTT. The full variable domain, with the rest looked up from reference TRBV7-9 and TRBJ2-3, is DTGVSQNPRHKITKRGQNVTFRCDPISEHNRLYWYRQTLGQGPEFLTYFQNEAQLEKSRLLSDRFSAERPKGSFSTLEIQRTEQGDSAMYLCASSFTSGITDTQYFGPGTRLTVL.

There are a few counts of this clonotype. The CDR3 bases are TGCAGTGCCCCCGGCCAGATGGGGACTGAAGCTTTCTTT. It specifies CSAPGQMGTEAFF. The rearrangement joins TRBV20-1 to TRBJ1-1; D gene unclear. CDR1 is DFQATT and CDR2 is SNEGSKA in the germline V gene (reference sequence). V was cut by 6 bases and J by 5 bases, with 16 bases left in between. CDR3 size: 13 residues.

This clonotype occurred many times. The chain employs TRBV12-3 or TRBV12-4 and TRBJ2-5; D is undetermined. V lost 1 base and J lost 7, with 10 bases in between. This CDR3 is built from 13 residues. The CDR3 DNA sequence: TGTGCCAGCAGTTTAGGACTTAAAGGGACCCAGTACTTC. Encoded protein: CASSLGLKGTQYF.

The chain has TRBV18 and TRBJ1-3; D is undetermined. Germline assignment: CDR1 KGHSH and CDR2 LQKENI. This CDR3 region has 15 residues. The ends were cut back, 3 bases at V and 0 bases at J, with 9 bases in the middle. The CDR3 is CASSPLPFSGNTIYF. The CDR3 region has the DNA TGTGCCAGCTCACCTCTTCCATTCTCTGGAAACACCATATATTTT. The full variable domain, in which reference TRBV18 and TRBJ1-3 provide the parts outside the CDR3, is NAGVMQNPRHLVRRRGQEARLRCSPMKGHSHVYWYRQLPEEGLKFMVYLQKENIIDESGMPKERFSAEFPKEGPSILRIQQVVRGDSAAYFCASSPLPFSGNTIYFGEGSWLTVV.

Many counts were recorded for this clonotype. V is TRBV27 and J is TRBJ2-5; D gene uncertain. This CDR3 region has 15 residues. Germline values: CDR1 MNHEY, CDR2 SMNVEV (reference sequence). The germline V and J ends were trimmed by 4 bases and 5 bases, with 17 bases remaining between them. CDR3 sequence (DNA): TGTGCCAGCAGTTCTATCCCTCTTCTGGGGGAGACCCAGTACTTC. This sequence encodes CASSSIPLLGETQYF.

The chain joins TRBV6-5 to TRBJ2-5; D possibly uses TRBD1 or TRBD2 (5 bases each). This CDR3 region has 13 residues. V gave up 7 bases and J gave up 4 bases, with 13 bases separating them. The germline CDR1 and CDR2 sequences are MNHEY and SVGAGI. The CDR3 here is CASKRGAAETQYF. In nucleotides, the CDR3 is TGTGCCAGCAAAAGAGGGGCCGCAGAGACCCAGTACTTC.

This clonotype has more than one count but fewer than ten. The chain combines TRBV5-1 with TRBJ1-5; no firm D call. CDR3 size: 16 residues. Trimming took off 0 bases at V and 0 bases at J, with 10 bases between the two ends. Germline V CDR1 and CDR2: SGHRS, YFSETQ. The CDR3 nucleotides read TGCGCCAGCAGCTTGGCCCCGGCAGGTAGCAATCAGCCCCAGCATTTT. Translating it yields CASSLAPAGSNQPQHF.

The chain is built from TRBV12-3 or TRBV12-4 and TRBJ1-2, with 7 bases that match TRBD1. The CDR3 is 14 amino acids. The V and J ends lost 6 bases and 4 bases, in that order; junction bases with no gene match: 8. The CDR3 DNA follows: TGTGCCAGCAGCCCCTTACGACAGGGCTATGGCTACACCTTC. It encodes CASSPLRQGYGYTF.

The genes are TRBV5-1 and TRBJ1-1; no reliable D call. The CDR3 extends over 13 amino acids. Trimming took off 7 bases at V and 0 bases at J, with 10 bases between the two ends. Germline V gene data show CDR1 as SGHRS and CDR2 as YFSETQ. The CDR3 bases are TGCGCCAGCGGGGAGGGAGTGAACACTGAAGCTTTCTTT. This translates into CASGEGVNTEAFF. Combining the CDR3 with reference TRBV5-1 and TRBJ1-1 gives the whole variable domain KAGVTQTPRYLIKTRGQQVTLSCSPISGHRSVSWYQQTPGQGLQFLFEYFSETQRNKGNFPGRFSGRQFSNSRSEMNVSTLELGDSALYLCASGEGVNTEAFFGQGTRLTVV.

The rearrangement joins TRBV12-3 or TRBV12-4 to TRBJ1-2, with 8 bases matching TRBD1. This CDR3 contains 14 residues. V lost 6 bases and J lost 7; bases outside the gene matches: 10. The CDR3 loop is CASSLGQGGRGYTF. In DNA, the CDR3 is TGTGCCAGCAGCCTTGGACAGGGCGGGCGTGGCTACACCTTC.

This clonotype was seen a handful of times. Possible read error: a much larger clone is one base away. V and J are TRBV7-2 and TRBJ2-5; 8 bases map to TRBD2. The germline V gene has CDR1 SGHTA and CDR2 FQGNSA. The CDR3 spans 14 residues. The junction had 1 base not matched to a gene; V was cut back by 0 bases and J by 4 bases. DNA for the CDR3: TGTGCCAGCAGCTTAGCAGCGGGGGTAGAGACCCAGTACTTC. This translates into CASSLAAGVETQYF.

V and J are TRBV4-3 and TRBJ2-3, with D possibly being TRBD2 (6 bases). This CDR3 spans 16 amino acids. Per germline, CDR1 LGHNA and CDR2 YSLEER. Trimming removed 1 base from V and 1 base from J, with 12 bases in between. The CDR3 coding sequence is TGCGCCAGCAGCCAAGTATTCGGCGGGGGCACAGATACGCAGTATTTT. Amino acid sequence: CASSQVFGGGTDTQYF.

In this sample, this clonotype turned up a few times. V is TRBV9 and J is TRBJ2-5, with TRBD2 matching 13 bases. The germline V gene has CDR1 SGDLS and CDR2 YYNGEE. The J segment lost 7 bases and the V segment lost 3 bases, leaving 9 bases of the junction unmatched. The CDR3 is made up of 16 amino acids. The CDR3 here is CASSEGTSGAESTQYF. The CDR3, as DNA: TGTGCCAGCAGCGAAGGGACTAGCGGGGCGGAGTCGACCCAGTACTTC.

There are a few counts of this clonotype. The rearrangement joins TRBV7-3 to TRBJ2-2; a possible D gene is TRBD2 (5 bases). The CDR3 totals 14 residues. The germline V gene encodes CDR1 SGHTA and CDR2 FQGTGA. The V and J ends lost 5 bases and 5 bases respectively, with 12 bases between them. The CDR3 DNA reads as TGTGCCAGCAGCCCTAGCTGGGAGACCGGGGAGCTGTTTTTT. Translation gives CASSPSWETGELFF.

This clonotype has a handful of counts. The rearrangement uses TRBV7-8 and TRBJ2-1; the D gene is possibly TRBD2 (5 bases). There are 13 residues in the CDR3. The germline V gene has CDR1 SGHVS and CDR2 FQNEAQ. V lost 4 bases, J lost 2 bases, and 6 bases lay in between. The CDR3 region is CASSWRTYNEQFF. The CDR3, as DNA: TGTGCCAGCAGCTGGAGGACCTACAATGAGCAGTTCTTC. Based on the CDR3 plus reference TRBV7-8 and TRBJ2-1, the full variable domain is GAGVSQSPRYKVAKRGQDVALRCDPISGHVSLFWYQQALGQGPEFLTYFQNEAQLDKSGLPSDRFFAERPEGSVSTLKIQRTQQEDSAVYLCASSWRTYNEQFFGPGTRLTVL.

The chain joins TRBV5-1 to TRBJ1-1, with D unresolved. The germline V gene has CDR1 SGHRS and CDR2 YFSETQ. Deletions cut 0 bases from V and 1 base from J, with 7 bases between. The CDR3 spans 14 residues. CDR3 sequence: CASSLVDSNTEAFF. CDR3 DNA: TGCGCCAGCAGCTTGGTGGACTCGAACACTGAAGCTTTCTTT.